There are a few counts of the clone carrying this TCR beta chain. The data originate from a study of blood T cell repertoires in COVID-19. The CDR3 sequence is 13 residues long. V gave up 5 bases and J gave up 6 bases, with 14 bases separating them. Per germline, CDR1 SGHTA and CDR2 FQGNSA. Data came from immunoSEQ multiplex PCR; TCRdb stores just in-frame clones and leaves some out. Of some 130,000 clones in the sample, less than 90% were seen once. This sequence was found in a woman aged 45-65 years who had recovered from COVID-19. V is TRBV7-2 and J is TRBJ2-7, with D tentatively TRBD2 (6 bases). The specimen sequenced was PBMCs or T cells enriched from blood (not recorded which). The CDR3 is CASSPSKEGEQYF. DNA of the CDR3: TGTGCCAGCAGCCCTTCGAAGGAGGGCGAGCAGTACTTC.